Shown below are 21 T cell receptor beta chains from a single sample sequenced in a study of T cell responses to AZD1222 COVID-19 vaccine. Only in-frame clones appear in the TCRdb table, and some are missing; sequencing was by immunoSEQ multiplex PCR. Among 150,000 or so clones, 85% to 90% were seen once, and the ten largest hold roughly 5.8%. The input for sequencing was peripheral blood, taken on day 0 of MenACWY control vaccination. All receptors derive from an adult in good health.

This clone was detected a few times. V and J are TRBV5-1 and TRBJ2-1, with 14 bases fitting TRBD2. The V and J ends lost 1 base and 8 bases, in that order; junction bases with no gene match: 5. This CDR3 is 16 amino acids long. Germline CDR1 is SGHRS and CDR2 is YFSETQ. CDR3 DNA: TGCGCCAGCAGCTTGCTGACTAGCGGGGGGGCCCATGAGCAGTTCTTC. Translation gives CASSLLTSGGAHEQFF.

The gene calls are TRBV15 and TRBJ1-3; TRBD1 matches 7 bases. The CDR3 contains 17 residues. The junction had 6 bases not matched to a gene; V was cut back by 1 base and J by 0 bases. Germline CDR1 reads LNHNV; CDR2 reads YYDKDF (reference sequence). The CDR3 spells CATSRGSGGISGNTIYF. The CDR3 nucleotides are TGTGCCACCAGCAGAGGGTCAGGGGGGATCTCTGGAAACACCATATATTTT.

The gene calls are TRBV5-4 and TRBJ2-3, with 9 bases matching TRBD1. The V gene's germline CDR1 is SGHNT and CDR2 YYREEE (reference sequence). Losses at the gene ends were 4 bases for V and 0 bases for J; bases not matched to a gene: 3. The CDR3 contains 15 residues. CDR3 loop: CASSRGQGSTDTQYF. As DNA, the CDR3 is TGTGCCAGCAGCCGCGGACAGGGGAGCACAGATACGCAGTATTTT.

With respect to this clone: Other DNA sequences of this sample code for an identical CDR3. The chain has TRBV3-1 (or the pseudogene TRBV3-2) and TRBJ1-1; D is unresolved. The V and J ends lost 1 base and 1 base respectively, with 4 bases between them. CDR3 length: 13 residues. Germline-derived CDR1 and CDR2 are LGHDT and YNNKEL (reference sequence). CDR3 in DNA: TGTGCCAGCAGCCAAGTAGGGAACACTGAAGCTTTCTTT. This sequence encodes CASSQVGNTEAFF.

This clone has a handful of counts. This sequence joins TRBV18 and TRBJ1-6; TRBD1 matches at 7 bases. Germline V gene data show CDR1 as KGHSH and CDR2 as LQKENI. The junction had 5 bases not matched to a gene; V was cut back by 3 bases and J by 9 bases. The CDR3 spans 14 residues. The CDR3: CASSPRDRGSPLHF. The DNA for the CDR3 is TGTGCCAGCTCACCCCGGGACAGAGGTTCACCCCTCCACTTT.

The chain joins TRBV5-8 to TRBJ1-1; TRBD1 might be the D (5 bases). Germline CDR1 reads SGHTS; CDR2 reads YDEGEE. Trimming removed 5 bases from V and 6 bases from J, with 17 bases in between. The CDR3 totals 14 residues. Here the CDR3 reads CASSQDIPGAEAFF. CDR3 sequence (DNA): TGTGCCAGCAGTCAGGACATCCCCGGGGCTGAAGCTTTCTTT.

This chain connects TRBV10-3 to TRBJ1-4; the match to TRBD1 covers 7 bases. Trimming took 6 bases from V and 5 from J; bases not matched to a gene: 6. This CDR3 region has 14 residues. Germline-derived CDR1 and CDR2 are ENHRY and SYGVKD. The DNA for the CDR3 is TGTGCCATCAGGGGGACAGCTTCGAATGAAAAACTGTTTTTT. Translating it yields CAIRGTASNEKLFF.

The chain uses TRBV6-5 and TRBJ2-5, with TRBD1 matching over 8 bases. From germline, CDR1 is MNHEY and CDR2 SVGAGI. The CDR3 sequence is 15 residues long. Germline trimming cut 1 base from V and 7 bases from J; bases unmatched to any gene: 8. CDR3 amino acids: CASSYWTGIGGTQYF. CDR3 in DNA: TGTGCCAGCAGTTACTGGACAGGGATCGGTGGGACCCAGTACTTC.

The V and J genes are TRBV9 and TRBJ2-7; no clear D. V lost 0 bases and J 3 bases, leaving 7 bases between the germline ends. The germline V gene encodes CDR1 SGDLS and CDR2 YYNGEE. The CDR3 is made up of 13 amino acids. In DNA form, the CDR3 reads TGTGCCAGCAGCGTAGCCCCTATCTACGAGCAGTACTTC. Amino acids: CASSVAPIYEQYF.

The CDR3 spells CASSQGLAIYNEQFF. CDR3 bases: TGTGCCAGCAGCCAAGGGCTAGCGATTTACAATGAGCAGTTCTTC. The V gene is TRBV3-1 (or the pseudogene TRBV3-2), the J gene TRBJ2-1, with D possibly being TRBD2 (6 bases). The V gene lost 1 base and the J gene lost 4 bases, with 11 bases spanning the gap. The germline CDR1 and CDR2 sequences are LGHDT and YNNKEL (reference sequence). The CDR3 runs to 15 residues.

The V gene is TRBV28, the J gene TRBJ2-7, with 7 bases identical to TRBD1. The CDR3 totals 13 residues. Germline-derived CDR1 and CDR2 are MDHEN and SYDVKM. V dropped 3 bases and J dropped 6; count of bases not matched to a gene: 5. The DNA of the CDR3 is TGTGCCAGCAGTTTGACAGGGACCACCGAGCAGTACGTC. Translation: CASSLTGTTEQYV.

J is TRBJ1-2 and V is TRBV12-3 or TRBV12-4; D might be TRBD1 (6 bases). The V end lost 6 bases, the J end lost 8 bases, and 13 bases lay between the germline ends. There are 12 residues in the CDR3. This chain's CDR3 is CASSRLGAGYTF. CDR3 DNA: TGTGCCAGCAGCCGACTGGGGGCGGGCTACACCTTC.

The chain links TRBV12-3 or TRBV12-4 to TRBJ2-1; D remains ambiguous. CDR3 size: 13 residues. V lost 4 bases, J lost 8 bases, and 12 bases lay in between. The CDR3 region is CASSYAGSDEQFF. CDR3 sequence (DNA): TGTGCCAGCAGTTACGCCGGCTCTGATGAGCAGTTCTTC.

This sequence joins TRBV3-1 (or the pseudogene TRBV3-2) and TRBJ2-7, with D tentatively TRBD1 or TRBD2 (5 bases each). V lost 4 bases and J lost 5, with 18 bases in between. The germline V gene encodes CDR1 LGHDT and CDR2 YNNKEL (reference sequence). The CDR3 contains 15 residues. The CDR3 sequence: CASSPPGPQADEQYF. The CDR3 region has the DNA TGTGCCAGCAGCCCCCCGGGACCTCAGGCGGACGAGCAGTACTTC.

The chain employs TRBV19 and TRBJ2-7; 7 bases map to TRBD1. This CDR3 has 11 residues. The germline V gene encodes CDR1 LNHDA and CDR2 SQIVND (reference sequence). After removal of 8 bases from V and 3 bases from J, the junction contained 1 base not matched to a gene. CDR3 sequence: CASGQVYEQYF. The CDR3 nucleotides read TGTGCCAGTGGACAGGTCTACGAGCAGTACTTC.

This clone was counted only a few times. The J gene is TRBJ2-7, the V gene TRBV5-5; TRBD2 matches 9 bases. The CDR3 is made up of 15 amino acids. CDR1 SGHKS and CDR2 YYEKEE come from the germline V gene (reference sequence). V was pared by 3 bases and J by 0 bases, with 4 bases of the junction left unmatched. CDR3 protein: CASSSGLASSYEQYF. The CDR3 DNA reads as TGTGCCAGCAGCTCCGGACTAGCGTCCTCCTACGAGCAGTACTTC.

V usage is TRBV29-1 and J usage is TRBJ2-6; D not resolved. Germline CDR1 and CDR2: SQVTM and ANQGSEA. Trimming took 5 bases from V and 4 from J, leaving 12 bases between them. The CDR3 sequence is 14 residues long. The CDR3 nucleotides are TGCAGCGTTCCGCGGACCCCAGGGGCCAACGTCCTGACTTTC. It specifies CSVPRTPGANVLTF.

This clone appeared once. The chain couples TRBV19 to TRBJ1-5, with D tentatively TRBD1 (5 bases). Trimming stripped 4 bases from V and 3 bases from J, with 13 bases between. The CDR3 sequence is 15 residues long. Germline V gene sequence: CDR1 LNHDA, CDR2 SQIVND (reference sequence). The CDR3 loop reads CASSTPLGTNQPQHF. The CDR3 bases are TGTGCCAGTAGTACCCCCTTGGGGACCAATCAGCCCCAGCATTTT.

The CDR3: CASSGGAIYSGELFF. Written as DNA, the CDR3 is TGCGCCAGCAGCGGGGGGGCCATCTATTCCGGGGAGCTGTTTTTT. The V call is TRBV4-1, the J call TRBJ2-2, with D tentatively TRBD2 (7 bases). CDR3 size: 15 residues. Germline V gene lookup returns CDR1 MGHRA and CDR2 YSYEKL. Trimming took off 5 bases at V and 6 bases at J, with 16 bases between the two ends.

This chain joins TRBV7-9 and TRBJ1-5, with 7 bases identical to TRBD1. CDR1 SEHNR and CDR2 FQNEAQ come from the germline V gene (reference sequence). After removal of 3 bases from V and 4 bases from J, the junction contained 9 bases not matched to a gene. The CDR3 has 16 amino acids. CDR3 region: CASSFSDRVNNQPQHF. The DNA of the CDR3 is TGTGCCAGCAGCTTCTCCGACAGGGTGAATAATCAGCCCCAGCATTTT.

The chain joins TRBV5-1 to TRBJ2-5, with D unclear. V dropped 3 bases and J dropped 4 bases, with 16 bases sitting between them. The CDR3 is 15 residues long. The germline CDR1 and CDR2 sequences are SGHRS and YFSETQ. The CDR3 loop is CASSSVRSVGETQYF. In DNA, the CDR3 is TGCGCCAGCAGCTCGGTCAGGTCAGTGGGAGAGACCCAGTACTTC.